A selection of T cell receptor beta chains follows, all from one sample in a study of shared clonotypes between healthy human individuals. Repertoires were generated with immunoSEQ multiplex PCR, while TCRdb's copy carries only in-frame clones and drops some. The repertoire has about 2.1 million clones, over 85% of them found once; the top ten carry more than 1.5%. Material for sequencing was naive CD8+ T cells from PBMCs. These receptor sequences come from a man between 18 and 29 years old in good health. Some clones in this sample may be carry-over from other donors' samples. Each CDR3 is given with its conserved first and last residue. A D gene is named only where the DNA matches it firmly. A clone size is listed for some rows: how often the clone was seen (once, few, many), or a class if it is expanded.

TRBD2	TRBV5-1	TRBJ2-7	NA	TGCGCCAGCAGCTCCCTCCTGGTCGGAGCGGGAGGGCCGGTCGAGCAGTACTTC	CASSSLLVGAGGPVEQYF
TRBD2	TRBV2	TRBJ2-1	NA	TGTGCCAGCAGTGAAGCGCTTCGACTAGCGGGAGTCAATGAGCAGTTCTTC	CASSEALRLAGVNEQFF
NA	TRBV18	TRBJ2-3	once	TGTGCCAGCTCGCCTTGGCTAGAGCCAGATACGCAGTATTTT	CASSPWLEPDTQYF
NA	TRBV27	TRBJ2-5	NA	TGTGCCAGCAGTTTACAGGCTAGCACGACACTTGAGACCCAGTACTTC	CASSLQASTTLETQYF
NA	TRBV7-3	TRBJ2-7	NA	TGTGCCAGCAGCCTTCTGGGGGGTTACGAGCAGTACTTC	CASSLLGGYEQYF
NA	TRBV9	TRBJ2-2	few	TGTGCCAGCAGCGTATTCACCGGGGAGCTGTTTTTT	CASSVFTGELFF
TRBD2	TRBV7-9	TRBJ2-1	NA	TGTGCCAGCAGCGCCCCCGGCGGGAGCGGGCAGCCTGAGCAGTTCTTC	CASSAPGGSGQPEQFF
NA	TRBV19	TRBJ1-1	NA	TGTGCCAGTACGAGGACGGTGAACACTGAAGCTTTCTTT	CASTRTVNTEAFF
NA	TRBV5-6	TRBJ1-1	NA	TGTGCCAGCAGCTTGGCTTTGGAGGGGGTGAACACTGAAGCTTTCTTT	CASSLALEGVNTEAFF
TRBD1	TRBV7-9	TRBJ2-1	once	TGTGCCAGCAGCCCTAAGAGGGGGCAGGGCTACAATGAGCAGTTCTTC	CASSPKRGQGYNEQFF
NA	TRBV11-2	TRBJ2-7	NA	TGTGCCAGCAGCTTACGACAGATCTCCTACGAGCAGTACTTC	CASSLRQISYEQYF
NA	TRBV19	TRBJ2-3	NA	TGTGCCAGTAGCTCCCTGTGGCGGACAGATACGCAGTATTTT	CASSSLWRTDTQYF
TRBD2	TRBV6-4	TRBJ2-3	NA	TGTGCCAGCAGGGGACTAGCGGTGAGCACAGATACGCAGTATTTT	CASRGLAVSTDTQYF
NA	TRBV5-1	TRBJ1-1	NA	TGCGCCAGCAGCTTGTTTAACGCAGGGAGGGGCACTGAAGCTTTCTTT	CASSLFNAGRGTEAFF
TRBD1	TRBV4-2	TRBJ1-2	few	TGTGCCAGCAGCCTCACAGGGGGCTTCTATGGCTACACCTTC	CASSLTGGFYGYTF
NA	TRBV6-6	TRBJ2-3	NA	TGTGCCAGCAGCTACCTAAACACAGATACGCAGTATTTT	CASSYLNTDTQYF
TRBD1	TRBV5-1	TRBJ1-2	NA	TGCGCCAGCGCACTGGCACAGGGGGCGAACTATGGCTACACCTTC	CASALAQGANYGYTF
TRBD1	TRBV19	TRBJ2-5	NA	TGTGCCAGTAGTCCCAGGGACAGTGGGCAAGAGACCCAGTACTTC	CASSPRDSGQETQYF
TRBD1	TRBV5-4	TRBJ2-1	NA	TGTGCCAGCAGCCGCAGGGGGCACTACAATGAGCAGTTCTTC	CASSRRGHYNEQFF
NA	TRBV10-3	TRBJ2-7	NA	TGTGCCATCAGCGAACGGGGACCATCCTACGAGCAGTACTTC	CAISERGPSYEQYF
TRBD1	TRBV29-1	TRBJ1-2	NA	TGCAGCGTCCATCGGGACAGGTTTAGCTACACCTTC	CSVHRDRFSYTF
NA	TRBV27	TRBJ1-2	NA	TGTGCCACCCAGAGTTGGTATGGCTACACCTTC	CATQSWYGYTF
TRBD1	TRBV9	TRBJ2-1	NA	TGTGCCAGCAGCGTTGGCGGACAGGGACCGTTCTTC	CASSVGGQGPFF
TRBD1	TRBV5-1	TRBJ2-7	NA	TGCGCCAGCAGGGGGACAGGCGACTCCTACGAGCAGTACTTC	CASRGTGDSYEQYF
TRBD2	TRBV10-3	TRBJ2-1	NA	TGTGCCATCAGTGAGGGGCTAGCGGGAGAGTATGAGCAGTTCTTC	CAISEGLAGEYEQFF
NA	TRBV5-1	TRBJ2-7	NA	TGCGCCAGCAGCTTGCAGTCAGGCCTGCCCTACGAGCAGTACTTC	CASSLQSGLPYEQYF
NA	TRBV28	TRBJ2-1	NA	TGTGCCAGCAGTTTTCGGGAATACAATGAGCAGTTCTTC	CASSFREYNEQFF
NA	TRBV4-3	TRBJ1-4	NA	TGCGCCAGCAGCCCGGGGACTAGAGCTGAAAAACTGTTTTTT	CASSPGTRAEKLFF
TRBD1	TRBV9	TRBJ2-4	once	TGTGCCAGCAGCGTAGGGACAGGGCCTAAAAACATTCAGTACTTC	CASSVGTGPKNIQYF
TRBD2	TRBV19	TRBJ2-7	NA	TGTGCCAGTGCGGGACTAGCGGGAGGGTGGTACGAGCAGTACTTC	CASAGLAGGWYEQYF
TRBD1	TRBV9	TRBJ2-2	NA	TGTGCCAGCAGTGAAACCGGGACAGGGGTCACCGGGGAGCTGTTTTTT	CASSETGTGVTGELFF
NA	TRBV27	TRBJ2-1	NA	TGTGCCAGCAGTTGGGACGTATACAATGAGCAGTTCTTC	CASSWDVYNEQFF
NA	TRBV9	TRBJ2-2	NA	TGTGCCAGCAGCCCCCGGGTCAGCGGGACAAACACCGGGGAGCTGTTTTTT	CASSPRVSGTNTGELFF
TRBD2	TRBV4-1	TRBJ2-3	NA	TGCGCCAGCAGCCAAGATACTAGCGGGACTAGTAGCACAGATACGCAGTATTTT	CASSQDTSGTSSTDTQYF
TRBD2	TRBV6-5	TRBJ2-2	NA	TGTGCCAGCAGTTATGTAGCGGGGCCGAACACCGGGGAGCTGTTTTTT	CASSYVAGPNTGELFF
TRBD1	TRBV7-8	TRBJ2-7	NA	TGTGCCAGCAGCTTACCGACACAGGGGTACCCCGCCTACGAGCAGTACTTC	CASSLPTQGYPAYEQYF
TRBD2	TRBV7-2	TRBJ2-3	NA	TGTGCCAGCAGCTTAGCGTGGGGCGGGAGGGCTTGGACGCAGTATTTT	CASSLAWGGRAWTQYF
TRBD2	TRBV6-5	TRBJ2-7	NA	TGTGCCAGCAGTCCCGGGACTAGCCACGAGCAGTACTTC	CASSPGTSHEQYF
NA	TRBV4-2	TRBJ2-1	once	TGTGCCAGCAGCCTAACGACTAGGGTTGAGAAATATGAGCAGTTCTTC	CASSLTTRVEKYEQFF
TRBD1	TRBV7-6	TRBJ1-3	NA	TGTGCCAGCAGGCAAAACAGGGGCGACACCATATATTTT	CASRQNRGDTIYF
NA	TRBV19	TRBJ1-1	NA	TGTGCCAGTACAGGCCTAGAAGCTTTCTTT	CASTGLEAFF
NA	TRBV7-9	TRBJ2-2	NA	TGTGCCAGCAGCTTATATACCGGGGAGCTGTTTTTT	CASSLYTGELFF
NA	TRBV9	TRBJ2-1	NA	TGTGCCAGCAGCGTAGTCCCAGGGACCTACAATGAGCAGTTCTTC	CASSVVPGTYNEQFF
TRBD2	TRBV28	TRBJ2-4	NA	TGTGCCAGCAGTTTACGACTAGCGGGAGTCAAAAACATTCAGTACTTC	CASSLRLAGVKNIQYF
NA	TRBV5-8	TRBJ1-5	NA	TGTGCCAGCAGCTTGGGCAGTTTCGTTGGCGGCAATCAGCCCCAGCATTTT	CASSLGSFVGGNQPQHF
TRBD1	TRBV11-1	TRBJ2-3	NA	TGTGCCAGCAGCTCAGCAAGGACAGGGTTCACAGATACGCAGTATTTT	CASSSARTGFTDTQYF
NA	TRBV5-1	TRBJ1-6	NA	TGCGCCAGCAGCCCCGACTCCGGGAGATCACCCCTCCACTTT	CASSPDSGRSPLHF
TRBD1	TRBV10-3	TRBJ2-7	once	TGTGCCATCAGTGAAGGGACAGGGGGCACCTACGAGCAGTACTTC	CAISEGTGGTYEQYF
NA	TRBV9	TRBJ2-1	NA	TGTGCCAGCAGCCCCGGATCCCTCAATGAGCAGTTCTTC	CASSPGSLNEQFF
NA	TRBV11-2	TRBJ1-1	few	TGTGCCAGCAGCTTAGGCGAAGAGTCGAACACTGAAGCTTTCTTT	CASSLGEESNTEAFF
NA	TRBV9	TRBJ1-2	few	TGTGCCAGCAGCGGGCAGAACGTTAACTATGGCTACACCTTC	CASSGQNVNYGYTF
NA	TRBV15	TRBJ1-5	NA	TGTGCCACCAGCAGCCGTCACGAAAGCAATCAGCCCCAGCATTTT	CATSSRHESNQPQHF
NA	TRBV5-5	TRBJ2-6	NA	TGTGCCAGCAGCGACGGAGCTGGGGCCAACGTCCTGACTTTC	CASSDGAGANVLTF
NA	TRBV9	TRBJ2-3	NA	TGTGCCAGCAGCGTATGGGGCGGGGTCACAGATACGCAGTATTTT	CASSVWGGVTDTQYF
TRBD2	TRBV19	TRBJ2-1	few	TGTGCCAGTAGTACCGGGACTAGAGCTGCTGAGCAGTTCTTC	CASSTGTRAAEQFF
TRBD2	TRBV11-2	TRBJ2-1	NA	TGTGCCAGCAGCCTTGGACTAGCGGGAGTCAATGAGCAGTTCTTC	CASSLGLAGVNEQFF
NA	TRBV7-9	TRBJ2-2	NA	TGTGCCAGCAGCTTGGGAACGAACACCGGGGAGCTGTTTTTT	CASSLGTNTGELFF